The present TCR beta chain was sequenced within a study of CD8 T cells in Susac syndrome. Sequencing of TCR beta covered CD8+ and CD4+ T cells obtained from blood. Matched for age and sex, the controls were healthy donors. TEMRA cells were FACS-enriched, with CD8+ and CD4+ T cells isolated negatively. Reverse transcription of about 0.45 to 1 ug RNA used random hexamers. Multiplex PCR with immunoSEQ amplified the TCR beta CDR3 across 54 Vbeta and 13 Jbeta. MiXCR was run by TCRdb on the immunoSEQ multiplex PCR reads, yielding one entry per CDR3 protein. The profile shows 150,000 to 200,000 distinct CDR3 sequences, approximately 96% of them singletons. Germline V gives CDR1 SQVTM, CDR2 ANQGSEA. There are 15 residues in the CDR3. The trim removed 6 bases at V and 6 bases at J, leaving 12 bases unmatched.

The sample comprised CD4+ T cells from PBMCs. The rearrangement joins TRBV29-1 to TRBJ2-3; 10 bases are a match to TRBD1. This receptor was taken from a human donor in good health. The CDR3 DNA follows: TGCAGCGTCGAGATGGCGACAGGGGGCCCTGATACGCAGTATTTT. Its protein product is CSVEMATGGPDTQYF.